The T cell receptor (beta chain) under discussion was sequenced for a study of pediatric ulcerative colitis. Overall study findings and caveats: Blood-rectal clonal overlap within each person was significantly higher in ulcerative colitis patients than controls. Substantially fewer templates came from a couple of patients' blood samples. Two rectal CDR3 clonotypes occurred in all ulcerative colitis patients.

Each sample received Survey-level depth of up to 500,000 reads. The assay was immunoSEQ multiplex PCR, and TCRdb's table has in-frame clones only and misses some. The table lists around 13,000 clones, roughly three quarters of them singletons, with approximately 4.2% in the top ten. Turning to this clone: Its cognate antigen is unknown.

The length of the CDR3 is 15 residues. V was clipped by 11 bases and J by 2 bases, with 19 bases between them. Germline values: CDR1 LNHDA, CDR2 SQIVND (reference sequence). Rectal tissue came from one to two pinch biopsies taken at colonoscopy. Sequenced sample: gut tissue. This chain joins TRBV19 and TRBJ1-5, with unresolved D. This sequence was found in a boy younger than 18 who was a control in a study of pediatric ulcerative colitis. The CDR3 DNA reads as TGTGCCGAAAGACCCCCCGAGAAGGGCAATCAGCCCCAGCATTTT. Translation: CAERPPEKGNQPQHF.